This T cell receptor beta chain appears in the sequencing data of a study of T-cell reconstitution after alpha-beta-depleted transplantation in children. Study results and caveats: The high TCRbeta diversity at day 60 in some patients came from surviving recipient T cells and thymic progenitors. Counts and diversity of T cells one year after transplant came mostly from newly produced T cells. Several hundred expanded graft clones reportedly supplied alpha-beta T cells about two months after transplant.

The CDR3 extends over 15 amino acids. Germline V CDR1 and CDR2: DFQATT, SNEGSKA (reference sequence). Between the trimmed V and J ends, which lost 3 bases and 2 bases, there was a span of 16 bases. Researchers prepared the TCRbeta library using unique molecular identifiers, the study reports. TCRdb processed the PCR reads anew with MiXCR; each CDR3 protein has one entry. The data hold about 470,000 distinct CDR3 sequences, with roughly 44% observed a single time. In the case of this clonotype: The antigen is not known.

The clonotype originates from a girl aged 2-10 years with aplastic anemia, due to receive a stem cell transplant. The chain has TRBV20-1 and TRBJ2-5; either TRBD1 or TRBD2 may fit D (5 bases each). The sample here was PBMCs, taken before TCRalphabeta/CD19-depleted stem cell transplant. CDR3 nucleotides: TGCAGTGCTAGGAATCCGGGACGCGTTCAAGAGACCCAGTACTTC. Translation: CSARNPGRVQETQYF.